What follows are 6 T cell receptor beta chains derived from one specimen sequenced in a study of blood T cell repertoires in COVID-19 (TCRdb year 2020). Library preparation employed the immunoSEQ multiplex PCR assay. This is the immuneACCESS table as TCRdb keeps it, with only in-frame sequences that have V and J called. A part of the clones is gone; compared with another copy, unresolved V genes explain less than half, and the rest is unexplained. This sample lists 200,000 to 250,000 clones; about 80% were detected once. The ten top clones hold 15% of the sample. Input material: PBMCs or T cells enriched from blood (not recorded which). The source of these receptors is a man aged 35-49 years who had recovered from COVID-19.

V and J are TRBV5-5 and TRBJ1-6, with TRBD1 identical over 7 bases. V shed 3 bases, J shed 9 bases, and the junction held 9 bases outside the gene matches. CDR3 size: 15 residues. The V gene's germline CDR1 is SGHKS and CDR2 YYEKEE (reference sequence). The CDR3 sequence is CASSSTGLSGSPLHF. CDR3 DNA: TGTGCCAGCAGCTCGACAGGGTTGTCGGGTTCACCCCTCCACTTT.

This chain joins TRBV11-2 and TRBJ1-1, with 10 positions matching TRBD1. V lost 5 bases to trimming and J lost 4 bases; unmatched junction nucleotides: 7. The CDR3 is 15 amino acids. Looked up from germline, CDR1 is SGHAT and CDR2 is FQNNGV. The CDR3 DNA reads as TGTGCCAGCAGCCCGACAGGGGGCGGAAGCACTGAAGCTTTCTTT. Translation gives CASSPTGGGSTEAFF.

This clone was detected only once. This chain uses TRBV19 with TRBJ2-7, with TRBD1 as a possible D gene (6 bases). Germline V CDR1 and CDR2: LNHDA, SQIVND (reference sequence). The ends were cut back, 3 bases at V and 1 base at J, with 13 bases in the middle. This CDR3 contains 15 residues. In nucleotides, the CDR3 is TGTGCCAGTAGTATGGGGACACCATTTTCCTACGAGCAGTACTTC. It codes for CASSMGTPFSYEQYF.

The rearrangement links TRBV28 to TRBJ1-1; 7 bases are a match to TRBD1. Germline V lookup: CDR1 MDHEN, CDR2 SYDVKM. This CDR3 comprises 13 residues. J was trimmed by 3 bases and V by 3 bases; bases with no gene match: 1. The CDR3 coding sequence is TGTGCCAGCAGTTTTACAGGGGACACTGAAGCTTTCTTT. It encodes CASSFTGDTEAFF.

In the case of this clone: The junction does not match germline at one end; this may be a read error. The V gene is TRBV6-6, the J gene TRBJ2-2; TRBD1 agrees at 9 bases. Per the germline V gene, CDR1 is MNHNY and CDR2 is SVGAGI (reference sequence). This CDR3 has 15 amino acids. CDR3: CASRGGTGNSGELFF. The DNA for the CDR3 is TGTGCCAGCAGGGGGGGGACAGGGAACTCCGGGGAGCTGTTTTTT.

The rearrangement uses TRBV7-9 and TRBJ1-2; D is possibly TRBD1 (5 bases). Trimming shortened V by 4 bases and J by 7 bases, and 22 bases separated the two germline ends. CDR3 size: 16 residues. The germline CDR1 and CDR2 sequences are SEHNR and FQNEAQ (reference sequence). The CDR3 DNA is TGTGCCAGCAGCTCCCAACCGTTGGGGCAGGGTGGTGGCTACACCTTC. Protein: CASSSQPLGQGGGYTF. The full variable domain, with the rest looked up from reference TRBV7-9 and TRBJ1-2, is DTGVSQNPRHKITKRGQNVTFRCDPISEHNRLYWYRQTLGQGPEFLTYFQNEAQLEKSRLLSDRFSAERPKGSFSTLEIQRTEQGDSAMYLCASSSQPLGQGGGYTFGSGTRLTVV.